A selection of T cell receptor beta chains follows, all from one sample in a study of shared T cell receptors in the human thymus. TCRdb keeps only in-frame clones here, not all; method: immunoSEQ multiplex PCR. The data contain approximately 730,000 clones, approximately 85% of them singletons. These data are also associated with another study on human thymus T cells.

Sequenced input: thymocytes. These TCRs come from a girl under three years old with a congenital heart defect. Both conserved end residues are part of each CDR3. A D gene is named only where the DNA matches it firmly. Clone size is given for some rows only: seen once, a few or many times, or a class if the clone is expanded.

clone_size	cdr3_length	v_call	d_call	j_call	cdr3_nt	cdr3_aa
.	14	TRBV6-5	.	TRBJ1-3	TGTGCCAGCAGGAGAGGAGGTGACCGAAACACCATATATTTT	CASRRGGDRNTIYF
.	13	TRBV9	.	TRBJ2-2	TGTGCCAGCAGCGTAGATTGGCCCGGGGAGCTGTTTTTT	CASSVDWPGELFF
once	15	TRBV2	TRBD2	TRBJ2-3	TGTGCCAGTTGGGGAAGCGGGGCTAGCACAGATACGCAGTATTTT	CASWGSGASTDTQYF
.	16	TRBV6-4	.	TRBJ2-1	TGTGCCAGCAGTGACTCAACGGCGGCCGGGGACAATGAGCAGTTCTTC	CASSDSTAAGDNEQFF
once	17	TRBV27	TRBD1	TRBJ2-5	TGTGCCAGCAGTGCCACACACAGGGGAACGTGTGCAGAGACCCAGTACTTC	CASSATHRGTCAETQYF
.	17	TRBV5-5	.	TRBJ1-6	TGTGCCAGCAGCTTTGGGGACGTGATAGCGGTTAATTCACCCCTCCACTTT	CASSFGDVIAVNSPLHF
few	18	TRBV7-3	TRBD2	TRBJ2-1	TGTGCCAGCAGCCCGGGACTAGCGGGGGCGAGCTCCTACAATGAGCAGTTCTTC	CASSPGLAGASSYNEQFF
.	16	TRBV9	TRBD2	TRBJ2-2	TGTGCCAGCAGCGTAATAGCGGGGGGGACCACCGGGGAGCTGTTTTTT	CASSVIAGGTTGELFF
.	17	TRBV7-2	TRBD2	TRBJ2-3	TGTGCCAGCAGGAAACTAGCGGGGGTGCCTAGCACAGATACGCAGTATTTT	CASRKLAGVPSTDTQYF
.	15	TRBV14	.	TRBJ2-5	TGTGCCAGCAGCCAAGGACTAGAACGATCAGAGACCCAGTACTTC	CASSQGLERSETQYF
.	14	TRBV5-6	TRBD1	TRBJ2-7	TGTGCCAGCAGCTTGGGGGACAGGAGTTACGAGCAGTACTTC	CASSLGDRSYEQYF
.	14	TRBV6-5	.	TRBJ1-5	TGTGCCAGCAGTTACTCCGGGGGTAATCAGCCCCAGCATTTT	CASSYSGGNQPQHF
.	21	TRBV7-8	.	TRBJ1-1	TGTGCCAGCAGCTCACTCAGCTGGATCGGGGGTCAAACAGGAATGAACACTGAAGCTTTCTTT	CASSSLSWIGGQTGMNTEAFF
once	10	TRBV20-1	.	TRBJ1-1	TGCAGTGGATTGTTACTAGAAGCTTTCTTT	CSGLLLEAFF
.	11	TRBV13	.	TRBJ1-3	TGTGCTACCTCGGGGGGAAACACCATATATTTT	CATSGGNTIYF
.	14	TRBV2	.	TRBJ1-2	TGTGCCAGCAACCGAACAAGCAGGGCTAGGGGCTACACCTTC	CASNRTSRARGYTF
.	15	TRBV13	TRBD1	TRBJ1-5	TGTGCCAGCAGCTTAGGGACAGGGGGGAATCAGCCCCAGCATTTT	CASSLGTGGNQPQHF
.	16	TRBV5-4	.	TRBJ2-7	TGTGCCAGCAGCTTGGCTGGGAGGGGGGGCTCCTACGAGCAGTACTTC	CASSLAGRGGSYEQYF